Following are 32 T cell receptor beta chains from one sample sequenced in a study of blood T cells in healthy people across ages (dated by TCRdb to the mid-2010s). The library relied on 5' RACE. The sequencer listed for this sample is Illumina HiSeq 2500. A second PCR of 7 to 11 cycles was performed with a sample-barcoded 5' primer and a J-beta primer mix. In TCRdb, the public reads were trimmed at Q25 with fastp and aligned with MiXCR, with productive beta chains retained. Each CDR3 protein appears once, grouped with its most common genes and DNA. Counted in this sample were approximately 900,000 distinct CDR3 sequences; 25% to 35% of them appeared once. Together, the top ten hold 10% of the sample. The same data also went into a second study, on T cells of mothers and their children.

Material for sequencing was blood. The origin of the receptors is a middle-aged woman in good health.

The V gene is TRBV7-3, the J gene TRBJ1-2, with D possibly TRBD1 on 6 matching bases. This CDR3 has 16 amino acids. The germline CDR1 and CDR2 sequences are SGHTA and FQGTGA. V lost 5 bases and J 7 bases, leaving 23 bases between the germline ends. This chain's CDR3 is CASSPNPPRGGGGYTF. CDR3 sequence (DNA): TGTGCCAGCAGCCCTAATCCCCCCAGGGGCGGGGGTGGCTACACCTTC.

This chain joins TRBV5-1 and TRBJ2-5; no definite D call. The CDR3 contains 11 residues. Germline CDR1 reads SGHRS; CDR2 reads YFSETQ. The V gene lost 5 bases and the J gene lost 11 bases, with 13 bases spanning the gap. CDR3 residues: CASRNYNEQYF. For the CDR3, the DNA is TGCGCCAGCAGAAATTACAATGAGCAGTACTTC.

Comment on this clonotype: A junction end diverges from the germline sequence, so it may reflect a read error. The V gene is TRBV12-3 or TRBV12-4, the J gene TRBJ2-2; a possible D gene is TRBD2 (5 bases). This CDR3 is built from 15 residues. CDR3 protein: CASSASSSSTGERFF. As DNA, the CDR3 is TGTGCCAGCAGTGCTAGTAGCTCTTCCACCGGGGAGCGGTTTTTT.

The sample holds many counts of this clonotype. CDR3 sequence reads: CASSPFSGQETQYF. The CDR3, as DNA: TGTGCCAGCAGCCCCTTTTCAGGGCAAGAGACCCAGTACTTC. The gene calls are TRBV27 and TRBJ2-5; TRBD1 might be the D (5 bases). Germline V gene data show CDR1 as MNHEY and CDR2 as SMNVEV (reference sequence). The CDR3 is 14 residues long. V dropped 6 bases and J dropped 2 bases, with 13 bases sitting between them.

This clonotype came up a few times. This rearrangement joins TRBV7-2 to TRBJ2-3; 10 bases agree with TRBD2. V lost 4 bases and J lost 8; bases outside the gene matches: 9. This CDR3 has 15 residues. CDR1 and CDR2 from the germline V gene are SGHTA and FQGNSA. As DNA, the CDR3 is TGTGCCAGCAGCTCCGGGACTAGCGTCACCGGTACGCAGTATTTT. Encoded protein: CASSSGTSVTGTQYF. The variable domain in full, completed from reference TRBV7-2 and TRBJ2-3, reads GAGVSQSPSNKVTEKGKDVELRCDPISGHTALYWYRQSLGQGLEFLIYFQGNSAPDKSGLPSDRFSAERTGGSVSTLTIQRTQQEDSAVYLCASSSGTSVTGTQYFGPGTRLTVL.

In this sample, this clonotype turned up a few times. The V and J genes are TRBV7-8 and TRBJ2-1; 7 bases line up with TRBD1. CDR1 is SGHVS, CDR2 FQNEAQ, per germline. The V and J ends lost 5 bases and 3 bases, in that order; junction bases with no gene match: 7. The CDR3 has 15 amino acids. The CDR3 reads CASSRRGQVYNEQFF. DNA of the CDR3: TGTGCCAGCAGCCGTCGCGGACAGGTCTACAATGAGCAGTTCTTC. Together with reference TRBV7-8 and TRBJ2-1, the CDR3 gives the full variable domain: GAGVSQSPRYKVAKRGQDVALRCDPISGHVSLFWYQQALGQGPEFLTYFQNEAQLDKSGLPSDRFFAERPEGSVSTLKIQRTQQEDSAVYLCASSRRGQVYNEQFFGPGTRLTVL.

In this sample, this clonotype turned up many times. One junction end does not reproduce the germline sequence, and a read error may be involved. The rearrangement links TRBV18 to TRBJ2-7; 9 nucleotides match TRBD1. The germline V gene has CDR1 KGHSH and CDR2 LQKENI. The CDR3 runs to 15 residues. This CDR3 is CASSPSQGASYEQYF. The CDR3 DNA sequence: TGCGCCAGCAGCCCCTCACAGGGGGCCTCCTACGAGCAGTACTTC.

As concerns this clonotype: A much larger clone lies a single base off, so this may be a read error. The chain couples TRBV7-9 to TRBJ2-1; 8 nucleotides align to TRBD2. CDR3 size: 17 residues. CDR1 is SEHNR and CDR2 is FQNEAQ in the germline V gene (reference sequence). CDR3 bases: TGTGCCAGCAGCTCACTCGCCGGGACTAGGTCCTACAGTGAGCAGTTCTTC. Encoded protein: CASSSLAGTRSYSEQFF.

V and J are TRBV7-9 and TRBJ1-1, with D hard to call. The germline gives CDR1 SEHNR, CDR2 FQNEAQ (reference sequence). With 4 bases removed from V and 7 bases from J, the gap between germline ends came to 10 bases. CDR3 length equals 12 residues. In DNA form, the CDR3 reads TGTGCCAGCAGCTCAGCGGCGGGTGAAGCTTTCTTT. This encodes CASSSAAGEAFF.

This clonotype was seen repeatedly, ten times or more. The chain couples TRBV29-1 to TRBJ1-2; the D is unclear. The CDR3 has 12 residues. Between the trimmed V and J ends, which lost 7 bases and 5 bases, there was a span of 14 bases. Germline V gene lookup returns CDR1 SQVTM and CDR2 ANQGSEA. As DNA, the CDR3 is TGCAGCGCCCAAGGATCCCTTTATGGCTACACCTTC. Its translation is CSAQGSLYGYTF. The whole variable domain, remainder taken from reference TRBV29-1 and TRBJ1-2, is SAVISQKPSRDICQRGTSLTIQCQVDSQVTMMFWYRQQPGQSLTLIATANQGSEATYESGFVIDKFPISRPNLTFSTLTVSNMSPEDSSIYLCSAQGSLYGYTFGSGTRLTVV.

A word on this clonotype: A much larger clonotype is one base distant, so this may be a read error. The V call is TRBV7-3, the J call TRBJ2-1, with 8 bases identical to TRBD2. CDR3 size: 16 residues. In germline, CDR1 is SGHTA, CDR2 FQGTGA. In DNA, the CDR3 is TGTGCCAGCAGCCTCCCTAGCGGGCCATCCTTCAATGAGCAGTTCTTC. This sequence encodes CASSLPSGPSFNEQFF.

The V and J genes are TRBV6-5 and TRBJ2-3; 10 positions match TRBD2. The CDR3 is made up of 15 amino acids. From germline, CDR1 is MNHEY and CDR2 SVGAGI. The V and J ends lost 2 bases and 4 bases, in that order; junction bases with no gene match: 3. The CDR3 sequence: CASSYGTSVADTQYF. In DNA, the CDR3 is TGTGCCAGCAGTTACGGGACTAGCGTCGCAGATACGCAGTATTTT.

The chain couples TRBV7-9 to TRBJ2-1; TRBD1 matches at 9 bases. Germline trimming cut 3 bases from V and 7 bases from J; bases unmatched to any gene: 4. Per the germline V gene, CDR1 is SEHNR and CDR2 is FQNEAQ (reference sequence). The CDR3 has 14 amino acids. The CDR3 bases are TGTGCCAGCAGCTTTTTACAGGGGGCGAATGAGCAGTTCTTC. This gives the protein CASSFLQGANEQFF. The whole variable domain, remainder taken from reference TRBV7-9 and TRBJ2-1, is DTGVSQNPRHKITKRGQNVTFRCDPISEHNRLYWYRQTLGQGPEFLTYFQNEAQLEKSRLLSDRFSAERPKGSFSTLEIQRTEQGDSAMYLCASSFLQGANEQFFGPGTRLTVL.

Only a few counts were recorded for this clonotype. CDR3 sequence (DNA): TGTGCCAGCGTACTCCGGGACAGGGGGAACTATGGCTACACCTTC. This translates into CASVLRDRGNYGYTF. The genes are TRBV6-2 or TRBV6-3 and TRBJ1-2, with 11 bases that match TRBD1. Looked up from germline, CDR1 is MNHEY and CDR2 is SVGEGT. The CDR3 extends over 15 amino acids. V shed 8 bases and J 2 bases; nucleotides not matched to a gene: 7.

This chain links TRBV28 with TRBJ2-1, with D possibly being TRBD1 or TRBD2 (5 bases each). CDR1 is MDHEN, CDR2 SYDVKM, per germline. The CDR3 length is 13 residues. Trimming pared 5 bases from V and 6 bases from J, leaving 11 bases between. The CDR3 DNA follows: TGTGCCAGCAGTCCCGGGACCCCCAATGAGCAGTTCTTC. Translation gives CASSPGTPNEQFF.

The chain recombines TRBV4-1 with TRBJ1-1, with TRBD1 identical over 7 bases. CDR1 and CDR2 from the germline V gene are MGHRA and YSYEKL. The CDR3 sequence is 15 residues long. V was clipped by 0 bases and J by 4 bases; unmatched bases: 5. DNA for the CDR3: TGCGCCAGCAGCCAAGATCTACAGGGGAGCACTGAAGCTTTCTTT. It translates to CASSQDLQGSTEAFF.

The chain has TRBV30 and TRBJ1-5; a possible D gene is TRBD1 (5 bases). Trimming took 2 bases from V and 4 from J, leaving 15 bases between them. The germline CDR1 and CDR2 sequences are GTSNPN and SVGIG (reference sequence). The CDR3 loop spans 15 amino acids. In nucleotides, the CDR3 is TGTGCCTGGAGTACGCCGGGACGGTCAAATCAGCCCCAGCATTTT. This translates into CAWSTPGRSNQPQHF.

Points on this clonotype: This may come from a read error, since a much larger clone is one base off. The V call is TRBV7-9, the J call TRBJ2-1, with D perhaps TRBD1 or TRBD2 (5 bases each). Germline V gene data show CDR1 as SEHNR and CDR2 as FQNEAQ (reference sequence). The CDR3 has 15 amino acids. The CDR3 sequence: CASSLAGGRGNERFF. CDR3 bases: TGTGCCAGCAGCTTAGCTGGGGGAAGAGGCAATGAGCGGTTCTTC.

In DNA, the CDR3 is TGTGCCAGCAGCCCCAGGGAGGCGGGTTCCTACGAGCAGTACTTC. It encodes CASSPREAGSYEQYF. This sequence joins TRBV7-6 and TRBJ2-7; maybe TRBD2 (6 bases). Germline CDR1 and CDR2: SGHVS and FNYEAQ. This CDR3 region has 15 residues. With 5 bases removed from V and 1 base from J, the gap between germline ends came to 15 bases.

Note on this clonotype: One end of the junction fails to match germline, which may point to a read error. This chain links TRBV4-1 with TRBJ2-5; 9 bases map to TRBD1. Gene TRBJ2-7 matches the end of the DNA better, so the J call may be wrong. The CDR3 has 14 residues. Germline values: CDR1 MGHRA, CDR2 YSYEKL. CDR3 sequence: CAGSQAGTGHEQYF. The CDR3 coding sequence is TGCGCCGGCAGCCAAGCCGGGACAGGGCACGAGCAGTACTTC.

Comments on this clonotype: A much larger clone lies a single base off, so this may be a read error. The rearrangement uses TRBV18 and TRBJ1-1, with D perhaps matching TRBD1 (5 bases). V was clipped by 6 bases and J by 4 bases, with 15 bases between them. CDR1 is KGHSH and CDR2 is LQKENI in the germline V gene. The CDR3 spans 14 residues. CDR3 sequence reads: CASSNPGLCTEAFF. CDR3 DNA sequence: TGTGCCAGCTCCAATCCGGGGCTGTGCACTGAAGCTTTCTTT.

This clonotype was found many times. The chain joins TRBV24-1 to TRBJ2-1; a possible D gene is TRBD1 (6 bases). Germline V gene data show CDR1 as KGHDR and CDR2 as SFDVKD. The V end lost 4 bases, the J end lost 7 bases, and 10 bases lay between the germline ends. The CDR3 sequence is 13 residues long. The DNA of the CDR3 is TGTGCCACCAGTGAGCCAGGGGAGAATGAGCAGTTCTTC. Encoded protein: CATSEPGENEQFF.

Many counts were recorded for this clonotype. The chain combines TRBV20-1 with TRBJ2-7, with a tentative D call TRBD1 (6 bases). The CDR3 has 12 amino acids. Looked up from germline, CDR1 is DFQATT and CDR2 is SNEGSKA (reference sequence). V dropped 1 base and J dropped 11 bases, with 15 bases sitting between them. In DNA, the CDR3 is TGCAGTGCTAGAGCCGCGGACGAGGGGGAGTACTTC. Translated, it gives CSARAADEGEYF.

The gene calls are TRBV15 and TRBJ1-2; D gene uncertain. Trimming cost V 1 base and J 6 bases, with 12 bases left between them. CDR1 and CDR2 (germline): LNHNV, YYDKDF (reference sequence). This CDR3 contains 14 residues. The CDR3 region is CATSRADGRNGYTF. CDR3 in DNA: TGTGCCACCAGCAGAGCGGACGGGCGGAATGGCTACACCTTC.

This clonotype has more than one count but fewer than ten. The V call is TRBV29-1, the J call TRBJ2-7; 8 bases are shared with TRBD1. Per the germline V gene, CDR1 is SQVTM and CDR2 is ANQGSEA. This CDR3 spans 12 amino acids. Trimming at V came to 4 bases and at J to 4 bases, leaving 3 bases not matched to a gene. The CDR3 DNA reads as TGCAGCGTTGGGACAGGGAGGTACGAGCAGTACTTC. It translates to CSVGTGRYEQYF.

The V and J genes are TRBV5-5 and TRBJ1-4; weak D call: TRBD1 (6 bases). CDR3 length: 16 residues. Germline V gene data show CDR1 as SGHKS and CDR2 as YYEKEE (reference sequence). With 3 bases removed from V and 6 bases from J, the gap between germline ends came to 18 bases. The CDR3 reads CASSSGPTGQYEKLFF. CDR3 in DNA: TGTGCCAGCAGCTCCGGACCGACAGGACAGTATGAAAAACTGTTTTTT.

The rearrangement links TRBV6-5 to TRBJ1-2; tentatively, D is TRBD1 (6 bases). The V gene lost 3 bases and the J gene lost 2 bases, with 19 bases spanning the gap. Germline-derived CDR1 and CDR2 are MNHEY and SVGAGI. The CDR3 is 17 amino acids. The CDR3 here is CASSYRDTSSVNYGYTF. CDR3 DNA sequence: TGTGCCAGCAGTTATCGGGACACATCAAGCGTCAACTATGGCTACACCTTC.

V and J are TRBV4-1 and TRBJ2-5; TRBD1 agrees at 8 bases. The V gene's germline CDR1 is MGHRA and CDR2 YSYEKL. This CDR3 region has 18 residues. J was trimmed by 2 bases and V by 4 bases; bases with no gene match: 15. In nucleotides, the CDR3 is TGCGCCAGCAGCCGTTCGGCAGGGGGCCCACCTTCGCAAGAGACCCAGTACTTC. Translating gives CASSRSAGGPPSQETQYF.

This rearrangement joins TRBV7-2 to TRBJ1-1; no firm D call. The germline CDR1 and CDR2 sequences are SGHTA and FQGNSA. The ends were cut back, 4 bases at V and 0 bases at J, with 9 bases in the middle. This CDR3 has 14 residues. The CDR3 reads CASSYQRMNTEAFF. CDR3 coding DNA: TGTGCCAGCAGCTACCAGCGGATGAACACTGAAGCTTTCTTT.

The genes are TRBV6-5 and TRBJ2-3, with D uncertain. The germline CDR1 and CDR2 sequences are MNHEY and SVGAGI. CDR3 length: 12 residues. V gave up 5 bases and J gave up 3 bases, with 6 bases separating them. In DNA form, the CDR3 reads TGTGCCAGCAGTGCGAAGACAGATACGCAGTATTTT. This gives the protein CASSAKTDTQYF.

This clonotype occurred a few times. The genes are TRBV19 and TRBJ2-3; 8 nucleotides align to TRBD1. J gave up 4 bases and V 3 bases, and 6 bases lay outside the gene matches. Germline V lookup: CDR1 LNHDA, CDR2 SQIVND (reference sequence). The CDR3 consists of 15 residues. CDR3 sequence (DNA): TGTGCCAGTAGTATTCCAGGGGGCGTTTCAGATACGCAGTATTTT. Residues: CASSIPGGVSDTQYF.

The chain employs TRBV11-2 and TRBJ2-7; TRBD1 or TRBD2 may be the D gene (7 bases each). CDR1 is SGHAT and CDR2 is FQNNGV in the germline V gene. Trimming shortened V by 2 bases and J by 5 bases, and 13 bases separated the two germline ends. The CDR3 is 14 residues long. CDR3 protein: CASSLIQGGHEQYF. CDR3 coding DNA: TGTGCCAGCAGCTTAATCCAGGGGGGGCACGAGCAGTACTTC.